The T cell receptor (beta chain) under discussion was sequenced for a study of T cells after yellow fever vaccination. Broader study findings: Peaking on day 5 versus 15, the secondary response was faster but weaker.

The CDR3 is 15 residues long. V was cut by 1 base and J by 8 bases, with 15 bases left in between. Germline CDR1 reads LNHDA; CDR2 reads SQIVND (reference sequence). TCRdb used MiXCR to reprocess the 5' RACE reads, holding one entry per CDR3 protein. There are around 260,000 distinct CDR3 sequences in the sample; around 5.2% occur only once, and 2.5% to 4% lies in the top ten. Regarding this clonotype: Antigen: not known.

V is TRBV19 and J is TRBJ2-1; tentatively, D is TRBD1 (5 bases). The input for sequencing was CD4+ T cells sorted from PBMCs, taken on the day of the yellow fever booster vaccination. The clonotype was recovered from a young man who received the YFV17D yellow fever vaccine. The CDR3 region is CASSIVDRRGHEQFF. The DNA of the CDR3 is TGTGCCAGTAGTATAGTCGACAGACGTGGCCATGAGCAGTTCTTC.